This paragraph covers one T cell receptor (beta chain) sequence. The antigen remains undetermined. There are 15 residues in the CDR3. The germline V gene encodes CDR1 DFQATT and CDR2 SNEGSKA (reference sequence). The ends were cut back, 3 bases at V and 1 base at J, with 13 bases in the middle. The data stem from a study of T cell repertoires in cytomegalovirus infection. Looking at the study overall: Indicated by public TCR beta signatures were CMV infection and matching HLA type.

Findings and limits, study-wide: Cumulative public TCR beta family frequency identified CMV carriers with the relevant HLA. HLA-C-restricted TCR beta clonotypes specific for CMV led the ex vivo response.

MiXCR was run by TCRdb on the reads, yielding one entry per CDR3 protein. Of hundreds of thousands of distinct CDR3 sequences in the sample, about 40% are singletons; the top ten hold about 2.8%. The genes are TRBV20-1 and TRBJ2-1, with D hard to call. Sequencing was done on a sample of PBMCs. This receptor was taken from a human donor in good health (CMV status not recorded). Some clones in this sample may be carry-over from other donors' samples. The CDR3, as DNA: TGCAGTGCTAGGTCCTGTCGGAAATCCTACAATGAGCAGTTCTTC. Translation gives CSARSCRKSYNEQFF.